Given below is one TCR beta chain in context. Antigen: not known. The study's library attached unique molecular identifiers to single cDNA molecules. In the authors' workflow: The median was around 91,000 TCRs per sample, ranging roughly 23,224 to 750,000. TCRdb re-derived calls from the 5' RACE reads in MiXCR, one entry per CDR3 protein. What appears here as the V and J calls and clone size reflects TCRdb's work, not the paper's. The data contain 110,000 or so distinct CDR3 sequences, approximately 20% of them singletons. This sample is drawn from a study of human T cells and chemical hapten exposure. Study-level background: Per-sample variation in TCR yield stemmed mainly from small pooled library volume differences. Regarding the study as a whole: The study found that DPC sensitization did not change TCRs above 1 in 1000 frequency.

The V end was cut by 2 bases, the J end by 0 bases, with 13 bases between. CDR3 length: 15 amino acids. Germline V gene data show CDR1 as DFQATT and CDR2 as SNEGSKA (reference sequence). The authors' total RNA extraction used unfractionated whole blood. This TCR was sampled from a human donor in good health. V usage is TRBV20-1 and J usage is TRBJ2-5, with D tentatively TRBD2 (5 bases). CDR3 in amino acids: CSARFEGFNQETQYF. CDR3 sequence (DNA): TGCAGTGCTAGATTCGAGGGTTTCAACCAAGAGACCCAGTACTTC.